The next 17 T cell receptor beta chains were all read from a single sample in a study of T cell repertoires in cytomegalovirus infection. One entry per CDR3 protein results from TCRdb running MiXCR on the reads. The sample lists some 700,000 distinct CDR3 sequences, 35% occurring once. Material for sequencing was PBMCs. Every receptor here comes from a human donor in good health (CMV status not recorded). Some clones in this sample may be carry-over from other donors' samples.

As for this clonotype: The final CDR3 position lacks the conserved phenylalanine or tryptophan, pointing to a likely read error. The chain recombines TRBV27 with TRBJ2-7; D possibly corresponds to TRBD2 (5 bases). The V gene's germline CDR1 is MNHEY and CDR2 SMNVEV (reference sequence). Deletions cut 0 bases from V and 1 base from J, with 7 bases between. The CDR3 has 14 residues. The CDR3: CASSLSRRSYEQYL. CDR3 bases: TGTGCCAGCAGTTTATCGAGGAGGTCCTACGAGCAGTACTTA.

The rearrangement links TRBV28 to TRBJ2-7; TRBD1 matches 7 bases. CDR1 is MDHEN and CDR2 is SYDVKM in the germline V gene. CDR3 length equals 16 residues. V was pared by 7 bases and J by 2 bases, with 14 bases of the junction left unmatched. The CDR3 region is CASNGLDRDQPYEQYF. CDR3 DNA: TGTGCCAGCAACGGTTTAGACAGGGATCAGCCCTACGAGCAGTACTTC.

This clonotype has ten or more counts. This chain uses TRBV12-3 or TRBV12-4 with TRBJ1-1; TRBD1 aligns across 8 bases. The ends lost 6 bases at V and 5 bases at J; junction bases unmatched: 8. CDR3 length equals 14 residues. The CDR3 bases are TGTGCCAGCAGCCTGACAGGGGACGGAACTGAAGCTTTCTTT. Translation: CASSLTGDGTEAFF.

This clonotype showed up just a few times. J is TRBJ2-5 and V is TRBV29-1, with TRBD2 identical over 11 bases. The germline V gene has CDR1 SQVTM and CDR2 ANQGSEA. The CDR3 has 16 amino acids. With V trimmed by 7 bases and J by 3 bases, 13 bases remained unmatched. The chain's CDR3 is CSGRDRMTSGKETQYF. Here the CDR3 DNA reads TGCAGCGGTAGAGACCGGATGACTAGCGGGAAAGAGACCCAGTACTTC.

This clonotype has just a few counts. V and J are TRBV19 and TRBJ1-5; TRBD1 matches at 11 bases. Germline lookup yields CDR1 LNHDA and CDR2 SQIVND (reference sequence). The V and J ends lost 4 bases and 3 bases, in that order; junction bases with no gene match: 8. The CDR3 has 17 residues. CDR3 in DNA: TGTGCCAGTAGTACCCGGGACAGGGGGTCCTACAATCAGCCCCAGCATTTT. Protein product: CASSTRDRGSYNQPQHF.

The rearrangement uses TRBV7-8 and TRBJ1-3; D unclear. Germline V CDR1 and CDR2: SGHVS, FQNEAQ. V was trimmed by 5 bases and J by 0 bases, leaving 11 bases between them. This CDR3 has 15 residues. The CDR3 region has the DNA TGTGCCAGCAGCATGGACGGATCCTCTGGAAACACCATATATTTT. Its translation: CASSMDGSSGNTIYF.

This sequence joins TRBV20-1 and TRBJ2-7; 9 positions match TRBD1. V gave up 7 bases and J gave up 2 bases; unmatched junction bases: 12. This CDR3 is built from 15 residues. CDR1 is DFQATT, CDR2 SNEGSKA, per germline (reference sequence). Here the CDR3 reads CSGRRAGQGAYEQYF. The CDR3 DNA is TGCAGTGGCAGAAGAGCGGGACAGGGAGCCTACGAGCAGTACTTC.

This clonotype turned up a few times. The chain joins TRBV6-5 to TRBJ1-6; D ambiguous. This CDR3 comprises 13 residues. Trimming left V 2 bases short and J 10 bases short, with 9 bases between. The germline CDR1 and CDR2 sequences are MNHEY and SVGAGI. This CDR3 reads CASSYGSDSPLHF. Here the CDR3 DNA reads TGTGCCAGCAGTTACGGGTCAGACTCACCCCTCCACTTT.

The chain is built from TRBV3-1 and TRBJ2-1; TRBD2 matches 15 bases. J was trimmed by 9 bases and V by 3 bases; bases with no gene match: 6. Germline V gene lookup returns CDR1 LGHDT and CDR2 YNNKEL (reference sequence). The CDR3 extends over 16 amino acids. CDR3 in DNA: TGTGCCAGCAGCCACCGGACTAGCGGGGGGGCCACTGAGCAGTTCTTC. Its translation: CASSHRTSGGATEQFF.

This clonotype has only a few counts. The V and J genes are TRBV12-3 or TRBV12-4 and TRBJ2-4; D might be TRBD2 (6 bases). Trimming removed 3 bases at V and 6 bases at J, with 18 bases between. The length of the CDR3 is 16 residues. CDR3: CASSFGGAGVRNIQYF. CDR3 bases: TGTGCCAGCAGTTTTGGAGGGGCCGGGGTTCGAAACATTCAGTACTTC.

V is TRBV27 and J is TRBJ2-7; D might be TRBD1 (6 bases). This CDR3 has 14 residues. Per the germline V gene, CDR1 is MNHEY and CDR2 is SMNVEV (reference sequence). V was shortened by 5 bases and J by 3 bases, with 14 bases between the two germline ends. DNA for the CDR3: TGTGCCAGCAGTCCGGGACAATTCTTCTACGAGCAGTACTTC. Translating it yields CASSPGQFFYEQYF.

Points on this clonotype: One end of the junction varies from germline; a read error may be responsible. The chain uses TRBV5-6 and TRBJ2-6; unclear D gene. Germline assignment: CDR1 SGHDT and CDR2 YYEEEE. The CDR3 is 13 residues long. The chain's CDR3 is CARSLLEANVMTF. The CDR3 DNA is TGTGCCAGAAGCTTGCTTGAGGCCAACGTCATGACTTTC.

Comment on this clonotype: An end of the junction differs from the germline gene, which may be a read error. This sequence joins TRBV4-1 and TRBJ2-1; TRBD2 agrees at 9 bases. The CDR3 loop spans 15 amino acids. Germline assignment: CDR1 MGHRA and CDR2 YSYEKL. This CDR3 is CASSPLAGVGDEQFF. CDR3 sequence (DNA): TGTGCCAGCAGCCCCTTAGCGGGAGTTGGTGATGAGCAGTTCTTC.

The V call is TRBV20-1, the J call TRBJ2-5; 10 bases agree with TRBD2. The J segment lost 5 bases and the V segment lost 6 bases, leaving 9 bases of the junction unmatched. This CDR3 has 14 amino acids. The germline CDR1 and CDR2 sequences are DFQATT and SNEGSKA (reference sequence). CDR3 residues: CSAESGRAGETQYF. In DNA form, the CDR3 reads TGCAGTGCCGAGAGCGGGAGGGCCGGGGAGACCCAGTACTTC.

The genes are TRBV7-2 and TRBJ2-5; D remains ambiguous. The ends were cut back, 5 bases at V and 4 bases at J, with 11 bases in the middle. The CDR3 covers 13 residues. Germline V gene sequence: CDR1 SGHTA, CDR2 FQGNSA. The CDR3 sequence: CASSPRSGETQYF. In DNA form, the CDR3 reads TGTGCCAGCAGCCCCCGATCTGGAGAGACCCAGTACTTC.

This clonotype was recorded a few times. V gene TRBV28 combines with J gene TRBJ1-2; D is unresolved. This CDR3 is built from 12 residues. V was shortened by 3 bases and J by 4 bases, with 6 bases between the two germline ends. Germline CDR1 and CDR2: MDHEN and SYDVKM. CDR3 in amino acids: CASSFPLYGYTF. DNA of the CDR3: TGTGCCAGCAGTTTCCCCCTCTATGGCTACACCTTC.

The rearrangement links TRBV28 to TRBJ2-5; 8 nucleotides agree with TRBD2. Trimming cost V 5 bases and J 3 bases; bases outside gene matches: 2. CDR1 and CDR2 (germline): MDHEN, SYDVKM. The CDR3 contains 13 residues. In DNA, the CDR3 is TGTGCCAGCAGTAGGACTAGCAAAGAGACCCAGTACTTC. It yields the protein CASSRTSKETQYF.